This T cell receptor beta chain is drawn from a study of T-cell memory formation after mild COVID-19. Study-wide results and limits: Shrinking CD4+ clones resided mostly in CM and EM, and CD8+ ones in EMRA.

As concerns this clonotype: As yet, its antigen is unknown.

A single record per CDR3 protein comes from TCRdb applying MiXCR to the 5' RACE reads. The sample holds hundreds of thousands of distinct CDR3 sequences; 13% to 15% are singletons and the top ten take about 20%. Sample: PBMCs or a T cell subset sorted from them (not recorded which). The sequence was obtained from a young man who had mild COVID-19 (a few samples of this study predate the infection). Cell type and time point are not known.

The DNA of the CDR3 is TGTGCCAGCCGAGGGAGGATGAACACTGAAGCTTTCTTT. This encodes CASRGRMNTEAFF. The V gene is TRBV2, the J gene TRBJ1-1; D remains ambiguous. The CDR3 contains 13 residues. The germline V and J ends were trimmed by 8 bases and 0 bases, with 10 bases remaining between them. Germline values: CDR1 SNHLY, CDR2 FYNNEI.